These T cell receptor beta chains were read from a single sample in a study of T cell responses to AZD1222 COVID-19 vaccine. The table came from immunoSEQ multiplex PCR; TCRdb's copy has only in-frame clones and leaves some out. The sample holds 110,000 to 150,000 clones, approximately 95% seen once. This material consisted of peripheral blood, taken on day 0 of MenACWY control vaccination. The receptors were gathered from an adult in good health. Both conserved end residues are part of each CDR3. A D gene is named only where the DNA matches it firmly. Expanded clones get a size class; other rows say once, few or many, or leave the size out.

CASSQDSRGGYGYTF TGCGCCAGCAGCCAAGATTCGAGGGGGGGCTATGGCTACACCTTC TRBV4-3 . TRBJ1-2 .
CASSGHLYGYTF TGTGCCAGCAGCGGACACCTATATGGCTACACCTTC TRBV5-6 . TRBJ1-2 .
CASSEGAGVPYNEQFF TGTGCCAGCAGTGAAGGAGCGGGCGTACCCTACAATGAGCAGTTCTTC TRBV6-1 . TRBJ2-1 .
CASSQAGSYEQYF TGTGCCAGCAGCCAAGCGGGTTCCTACGAGCAGTACTTC TRBV3-1/TRBV3-2 . TRBJ2-7 .
CASSPASTTNEKLFF TGTGCCAGCAGCCCCGCCTCGACAACTAATGAAAAACTGTTTTTT TRBV4-2 . TRBJ1-4 .
CASSVSGTRTNEQFF TGTGCCAGCAGCGTTTCCGGGACTAGGACCAATGAGCAGTTCTTC TRBV9 TRBD2 TRBJ2-1 once
CASSFRRERYGELFF TGTGCCAGCAGTTTTAGGCGGGAGAGGTACGGGGAGCTGTTTTTT TRBV27 TRBD2 TRBJ2-2 once
CASSLVTSGSSNEQFF TGTGCCAGCAGTTTGGTGACTAGCGGGAGTTCCAATGAGCAGTTCTTC TRBV28 TRBD2 TRBJ2-1 .
CASSGSALAPRNEQFF TGTGCCAGTAGTGGGTCGGCCCTCGCTCCCCGGAATGAGCAGTTCTTC TRBV19 . TRBJ2-1 .
CASSSLGTGLNYGYTF TGTGCCAGCAGTTCCCTTGGGACAGGATTGAACTATGGCTACACCTTC TRBV28 TRBD1 TRBJ1-2 once
CASSPDRSNTEAFF TGTGCCAGCAGCCCCGACAGATCGAACACTGAAGCTTTCTTT TRBV7-2 . TRBJ1-1 once
CSASLSGHSSYEQYF TGCAGTGCTAGTCTTTCGGGGCATAGCTCCTACGAGCAGTACTTC TRBV20-1 . TRBJ2-7 .
CASSPGGFGSGANVLTF TGTGCCAGCAGCCCCGGCGGGTTCGGCTCTGGGGCCAACGTCCTGACTTTC TRBV9 . TRBJ2-6 .
CASSPRQYSNYGYTF TGTGCCAGCAGCCCTAGACAGTATTCTAACTATGGCTACACCTTC TRBV14 . TRBJ1-2 .
CASSRTSGAYNEQFF TGTGCCAGCAGTCGGACTAGCGGAGCCTACAATGAGCAGTTCTTC TRBV6-5 TRBD2 TRBJ2-1 .
CASSVGERTDTQYF TGTGCCAGCAGCGTTGGGGAGCGCACAGATACGCAGTATTTT TRBV5-4 . TRBJ2-3 .
CASSLDLYEQYF TGCGCCAGCAGCTTGGACCTCTACGAGCAGTACTTC TRBV5-1 . TRBJ2-7 .
CASSGGMDNEQFF TGTGCCAGCAGCGGAGGGATGGACAATGAGCAGTTCTTC TRBV5-6 . TRBJ2-1 few
CASSLLNQPQHF TGTGCCAGCAGTTTATTGAATCAGCCCCAGCATTTT TRBV28 . TRBJ1-5 once
CASSQILRTENTEAFF TGCGCCAGCAGCCAAATCTTGAGGACAGAGAACACTGAAGCTTTCTTT TRBV4-1 . TRBJ1-1 .
CASSLDVRQYF TGCGCCAGCAGCTTGGACGTGCGGCAGTATTTT TRBV5-1 . TRBJ2-3 .
CATSDPGLGREQFF TGTGCCACCAGTGACCCAGGACTCGGGCGTGAGCAGTTCTTC TRBV24-1 . TRBJ2-1 .
CASSQIDGSIADTQYF TGTGCCAGCAGCCAGATCGACGGATCCATCGCCGATACGCAGTATTTT TRBV7-7 . TRBJ2-3 once
CASSFSGNTEAFF TGCGCCAGCAGTTTCTCGGGGAACACTGAAGCTTTCTTT TRBV5-1 . TRBJ1-1 .
CASSISSGLATEAFF TGTGCCAGTAGTATTTCTTCGGGGCTGGCCACTGAAGCTTTCTTT TRBV19 . TRBJ1-1 few
CASSPTGGRETQYF TGCGCCAGCAGTCCTACAGGGGGCAGGGAGACCCAGTACTTC TRBV10-2 TRBD1 TRBJ2-5 .
CASSNGASNEKLFF TGTGCCAGCAGTAACGGGGCTTCTAATGAAAAACTGTTTTTT TRBV6-5 . TRBJ1-4 .
CASCSGTGCLNEQFF TGTGCCAGCTGCTCCGGGACAGGGTGTTTGAATGAGCAGTTCTTC TRBV5-4 TRBD1 TRBJ2-1 .